These T cell receptor beta chains were read from a single sample in a study of T cell responses to AZD1222 COVID-19 vaccine. Assay: immunoSEQ multiplex PCR; the TCRdb copy retains only in-frame clones and omits some. The sample contains about 190,000 clones, just over 90% of which appear only once. Source: peripheral blood, taken on day 0 of AZD1222 vaccination. The receptors derive from an adult in good health. The CDR3 runs from the conserved cysteine through the conserved F or W. The order of the fields is J gene, D gene, clone size, V gene, CDR3 DNA, CDR3 protein. The D gene is left open where the match is weak. Clone sizes are given selectively: once, few, many, or a class where the clone is expanded.

TRBJ1-4	-	-	TRBV24-1	TGTGCCACCCCCATATCGCCAAAACTGTTTTTT	CATPISPKLFF
TRBJ1-1	-	-	TRBV9	TGTGCCAGCAGCGTAGCGGAATCTAGGGTCACTGAAGCTTTCTTT	CASSVAESRVTEAFF
TRBJ2-1	-	-	TRBV13	TGTGCCAGCAGCCCCCGGGAGCTTCACTACAATGAGCAGTTCTTC	CASSPRELHYNEQFF
TRBJ2-1	TRBD1	-	TRBV10-3	TGTGCCATCAGTGACGTGGGACAGGGGGTTGATGAGCAGTTCTTC	CAISDVGQGVDEQFF
TRBJ1-2	TRBD1	once	TRBV5-4	TGTGCCAGCAGCAACCGGGACAGGACTAACTATGGCTACACCTTC	CASSNRDRTNYGYTF
TRBJ2-2	-	-	TRBV5-1	TGCGCCAGCAGCTTGGCATGGCCGACCCCCGGGGAGCTGTTTTTT	CASSLAWPTPGELFF
TRBJ2-5	TRBD2	-	TRBV5-4	TGTGCCAGCAGCGGGGGGGGACAAGAGACCCAGTACTTC	CASSGGGQETQYF
TRBJ2-7	TRBD2	-	TRBV9	TGTGCCAGCAGCGCTCCGACTAGCGGTCCCTACGAGCAGTACTTC	CASSAPTSGPYEQYF
TRBJ2-1	-	-	TRBV11-2	TGTGCCAGCAGCTTAGGGGCGACTGGACTTTACAATGAGCAGTTCTTC	CASSLGATGLYNEQFF
TRBJ1-2	-	-	TRBV18	TGTGCCAGCTCACCCCTGACACTTAACTATGGCTACACCTTC	CASSPLTLNYGYTF
TRBJ2-7	TRBD2	once	TRBV6-2/TRBV6-3	TGTGCCAGCAGTCGACTAGCGGGCACCTACGAGCAGTACTTC	CASSRLAGTYEQYF
TRBJ2-1	TRBD1	once	TRBV5-1	TGCGCCAGCAGCCACCGGAGACAGGGAAACAACAATGAGCAGTTCTTC	CASSHRRQGNNNEQFF
TRBJ1-5	-	-	TRBV28	TGTGCCAGCAGTTCGGGTTCTCAGCCCCAGCATTTT	CASSSGSQPQHF
TRBJ1-2	-	-	TRBV27	TGTGCCAGCAGTTTCGGAGGGGATGTCTATGGCTACACCTTC	CASSFGGDVYGYTF
TRBJ2-7	TRBD2	-	TRBV5-6	TGTGCCAGCAGCTCACGGCGGCTAGCGGACACCAGCCCCTACGAGCAGTACTTC	CASSSRRLADTSPYEQYF
TRBJ1-2	-	-	TRBV9	TGTGCCAGCAGCCCTTGGAGCAACTATGGCTACACCTTC	CASSPWSNYGYTF
TRBJ2-2	TRBD1	-	TRBV5-6	TGTGCCAGCAGCCCACCCGGGACAGGGATTACCGGGGAGCTGTTTTTT	CASSPPGTGITGELFF
TRBJ2-1	-	-	TRBV5-1	TGCGCCAGCAGCTTGGTTTTGCGGGATCGTTCCTACAATGAGCAGTTCTTC	CASSLVLRDRSYNEQFF
TRBJ1-6	TRBD1	-	TRBV19	TGTGCCAGTAGTGACAGGGGGCGGAATTCACCCCTCCACTTT	CASSDRGRNSPLHF
TRBJ1-1	-	once	TRBV5-1	TGCGCCAGCAGCTTGGCCGGGGAAGGGGCGGCCACTGAAGCTTTCTTT	CASSLAGEGAATEAFF
TRBJ2-1	-	-	TRBV27	TGTGCCAGCAGTTTCCACGGGTACAATGAGCAGTTCTTC	CASSFHGYNEQFF
TRBJ2-2	TRBD2	-	TRBV4-2	TGTGCCAGCAGCCAAAATCCAGGACTAGCGGGAGTAGGTACCGGGGAGCTGTTTTTT	CASSQNPGLAGVGTGELFF
TRBJ2-7	TRBD2	-	TRBV16	TGTGCCAGCAGCCAATCGGCGGGGGGGGAGCAGTACTTC	CASSQSAGGEQYF
TRBJ2-5	-	-	TRBV3-1/TRBV3-2	TGTGCCAGCAGCCAAGTTAAAGGGGCCGGAGAGACCCAGTACTTC	CASSQVKGAGETQYF
TRBJ2-7	-	-	TRBV2	TGTGCCAGCAGAGGGGACTCACCAATCTACGAGCAGTACTTC	CASRGDSPIYEQYF
TRBJ2-1	TRBD2	-	TRBV18	TGTGCCAGCTCACCCACTGGCGGGGGGTACTACAATGAGCAGTTCTTC	CASSPTGGGYYNEQFF